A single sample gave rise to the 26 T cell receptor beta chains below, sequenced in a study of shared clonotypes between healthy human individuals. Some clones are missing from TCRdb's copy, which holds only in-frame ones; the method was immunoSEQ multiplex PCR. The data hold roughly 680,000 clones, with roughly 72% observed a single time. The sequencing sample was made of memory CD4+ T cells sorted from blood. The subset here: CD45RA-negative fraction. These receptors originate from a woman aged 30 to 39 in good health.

The CDR3 reads CSAPRRLAGTKSYNEQFF. The DNA for the CDR3 is TGCAGCGCACCTAGGCGTCTAGCGGGTACGAAGTCCTACAATGAGCAGTTCTTC. This sequence joins TRBV29-1 and TRBJ2-1; 8 bases are shared with TRBD2. The CDR3 totals 18 residues. J lost 1 base, V lost 7 bases, and 18 bases had no gene match. CDR1 and CDR2 from the germline V gene are SQVTM and ANQGSEA.

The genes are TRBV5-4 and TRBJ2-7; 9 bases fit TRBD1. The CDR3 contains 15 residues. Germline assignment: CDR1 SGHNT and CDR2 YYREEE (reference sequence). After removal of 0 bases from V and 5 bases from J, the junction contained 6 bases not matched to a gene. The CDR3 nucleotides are TGTGCCAGCAGCTTGGAGGGACAGGGTGTCGACGAGCAGTACTTC. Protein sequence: CASSLEGQGVDEQYF.

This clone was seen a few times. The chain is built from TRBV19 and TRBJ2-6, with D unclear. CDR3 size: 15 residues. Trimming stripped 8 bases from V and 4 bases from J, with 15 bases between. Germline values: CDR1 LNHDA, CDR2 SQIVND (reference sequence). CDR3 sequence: CASRSLGDGANVLTF. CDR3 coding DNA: TGTGCCAGTCGGTCCCTCGGTGACGGGGCCAACGTCCTGACTTTC.

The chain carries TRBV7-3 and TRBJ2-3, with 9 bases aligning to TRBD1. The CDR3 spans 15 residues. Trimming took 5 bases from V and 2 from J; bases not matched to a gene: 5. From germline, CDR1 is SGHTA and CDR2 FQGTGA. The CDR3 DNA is TGTGCCAGCAGCCCTGGACAGGGGCCCACAGATACGCAGTATTTT. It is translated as CASSPGQGPTDTQYF. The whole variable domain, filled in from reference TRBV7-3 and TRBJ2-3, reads GAGVSQTPSNKVTEKGKYVELRCDPISGHTALYWYRQSLGQGPEFLIYFQGTGAADDSGLPNDRFFAVRPEGSVSTLKIQRTERGDSAVYLCASSPGQGPTDTQYFGPGTRLTVL.

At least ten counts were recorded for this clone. The CDR3 loop reads CASTSVSTDTQYF. CDR3 coding DNA: TGTGCCAGCACTAGCGTTAGCACAGATACGCAGTATTTT. This chain links TRBV7-2 with TRBJ2-3, with D perhaps TRBD2 (6 bases). Germline CDR1 is SGHTA and CDR2 is FQGNSA. V was shortened by 7 bases and J by 0 bases, with 8 bases between the two germline ends. This CDR3 comprises 13 residues.

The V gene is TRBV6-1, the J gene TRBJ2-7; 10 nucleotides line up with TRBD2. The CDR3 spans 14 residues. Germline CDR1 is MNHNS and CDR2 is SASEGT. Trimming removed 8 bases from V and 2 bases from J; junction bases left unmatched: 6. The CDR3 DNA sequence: TGTGCCAGCTCCCGGACTAGCGGTCCCTACGAGCAGTACTTC. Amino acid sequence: CASSRTSGPYEQYF.

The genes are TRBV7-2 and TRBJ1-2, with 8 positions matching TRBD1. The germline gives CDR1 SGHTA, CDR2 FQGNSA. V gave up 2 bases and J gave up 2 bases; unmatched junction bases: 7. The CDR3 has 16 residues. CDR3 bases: TGTGCCAGCAGCTTAACCCCCAGGGGGCAGAACTATGGCTACACCTTC. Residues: CASSLTPRGQNYGYTF.

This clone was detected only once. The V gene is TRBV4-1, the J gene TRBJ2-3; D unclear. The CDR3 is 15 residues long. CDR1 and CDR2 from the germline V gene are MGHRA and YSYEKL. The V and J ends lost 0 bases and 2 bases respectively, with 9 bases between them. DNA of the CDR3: TGCGCCAGCAGCCAAGAAGGAGCGTACACAGATACGCAGTATTTT. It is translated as CASSQEGAYTDTQYF.

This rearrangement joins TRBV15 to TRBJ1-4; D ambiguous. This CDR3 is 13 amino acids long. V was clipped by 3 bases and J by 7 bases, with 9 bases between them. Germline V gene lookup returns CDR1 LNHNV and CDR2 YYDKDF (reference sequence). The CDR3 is CATSSRQVEKLFF. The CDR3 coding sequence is TGTGCCACCAGCAGTAGGCAGGTTGAAAAACTGTTTTTT.

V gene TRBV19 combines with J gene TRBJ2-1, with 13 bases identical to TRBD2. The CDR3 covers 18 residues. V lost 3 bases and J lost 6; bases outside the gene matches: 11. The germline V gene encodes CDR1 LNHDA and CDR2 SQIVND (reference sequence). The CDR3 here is CASSIIKGTSGKTNEQFF. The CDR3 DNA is TGTGCCAGTAGTATTATTAAAGGGACTAGCGGGAAGACCAATGAGCAGTTCTTC.

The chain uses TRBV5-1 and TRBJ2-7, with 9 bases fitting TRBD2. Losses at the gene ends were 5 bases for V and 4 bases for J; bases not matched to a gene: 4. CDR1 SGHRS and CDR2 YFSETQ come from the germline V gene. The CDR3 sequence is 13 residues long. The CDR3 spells CASRFTSGYEQYF. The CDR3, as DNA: TGCGCCAGCAGATTTACTAGCGGGTACGAGCAGTACTTC.

The CDR3 region has the DNA TGTGCCAGTAGTATCAGAAGGAGTGGTGGGACACCCAAGGTCCACGAGCAGTACTTC. Translated: CASSIRRSGGTPKVHEQYF. The chain links TRBV19 to TRBJ2-7; TRBD1 might be the D (6 bases). The CDR3 length is 19 residues. Germline V CDR1 and CDR2: LNHDA, SQIVND (reference sequence). The V gene lost 3 bases and the J gene lost 5 bases, with 29 bases spanning the gap.

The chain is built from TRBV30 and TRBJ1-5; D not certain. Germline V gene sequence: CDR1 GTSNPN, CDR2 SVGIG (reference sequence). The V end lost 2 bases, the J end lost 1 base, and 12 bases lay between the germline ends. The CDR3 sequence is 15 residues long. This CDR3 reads CAWSPTPGSNQPQHF. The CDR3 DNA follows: TGTGCCTGGAGTCCTACCCCGGGGAGCAATCAGCCCCAGCATTTT.

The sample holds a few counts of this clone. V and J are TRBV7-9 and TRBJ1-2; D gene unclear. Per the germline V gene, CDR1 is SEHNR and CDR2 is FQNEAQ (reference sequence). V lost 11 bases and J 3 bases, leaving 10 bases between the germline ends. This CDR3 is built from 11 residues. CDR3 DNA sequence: TGTGCCTGCTCAGAGCACTATGGCTACACCTTC. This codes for CACSEHYGYTF.

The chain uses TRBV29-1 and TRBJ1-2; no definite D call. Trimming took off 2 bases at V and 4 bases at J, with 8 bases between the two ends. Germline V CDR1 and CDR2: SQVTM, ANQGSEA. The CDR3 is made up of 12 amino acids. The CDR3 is CSVEWQPYGYTF. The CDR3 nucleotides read TGCAGCGTTGAATGGCAGCCCTATGGCTACACCTTC.

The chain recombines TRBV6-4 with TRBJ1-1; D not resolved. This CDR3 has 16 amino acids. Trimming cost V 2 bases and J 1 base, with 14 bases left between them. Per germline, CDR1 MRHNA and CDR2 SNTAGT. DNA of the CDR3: TGTGCCAGCAGTGACGCGGGGAGGGAGAAGAACACTGAAGCTTTCTTT. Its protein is CASSDAGREKNTEAFF.

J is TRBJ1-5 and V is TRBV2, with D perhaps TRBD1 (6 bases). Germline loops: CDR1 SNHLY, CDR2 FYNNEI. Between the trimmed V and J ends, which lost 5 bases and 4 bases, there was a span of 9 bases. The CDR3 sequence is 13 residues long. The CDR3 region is CASSWDTNQPQHF. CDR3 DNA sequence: TGTGCCAGCAGTTGGGACACTAATCAGCCCCAGCATTTT.

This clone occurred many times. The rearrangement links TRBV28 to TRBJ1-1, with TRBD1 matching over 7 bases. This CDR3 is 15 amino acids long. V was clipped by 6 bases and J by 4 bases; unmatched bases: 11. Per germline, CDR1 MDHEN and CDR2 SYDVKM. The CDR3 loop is CASRPIRQGSTEAFF. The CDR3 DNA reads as TGTGCCAGCAGACCAATTCGACAGGGAAGCACTGAAGCTTTCTTT.

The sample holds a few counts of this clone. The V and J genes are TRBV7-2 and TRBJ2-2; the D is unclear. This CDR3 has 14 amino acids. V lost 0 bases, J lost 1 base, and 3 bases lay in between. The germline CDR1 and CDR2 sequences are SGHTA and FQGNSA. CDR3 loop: CASSLAENTGELFF. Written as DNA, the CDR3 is TGTGCCAGCAGCTTAGCGGAGAACACCGGGGAGCTGTTTTTT. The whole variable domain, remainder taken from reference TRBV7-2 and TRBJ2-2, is GAGVSQSPSNKVTEKGKDVELRCDPISGHTALYWYRQSLGQGLEFLIYFQGNSAPDKSGLPSDRFSAERTGGSVSTLTIQRTQQEDSAVYLCASSLAENTGELFFGEGSRLTVL.

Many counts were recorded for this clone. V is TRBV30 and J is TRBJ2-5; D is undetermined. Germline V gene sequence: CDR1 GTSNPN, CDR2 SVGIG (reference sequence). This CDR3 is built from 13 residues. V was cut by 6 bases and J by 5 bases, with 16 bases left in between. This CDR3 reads CACNDPKRETQYF. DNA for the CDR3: TGTGCCTGTAATGACCCGAAGAGGGAGACCCAGTACTTC. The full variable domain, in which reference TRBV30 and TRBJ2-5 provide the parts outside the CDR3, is SQTIHQWPATLVQPVGSPLSLECTVEGTSNPNLYWYRQAAGRGLQLLFYSVGIGQISSEVPQNLSASRPQDRQFILSSKKLLLSDSGFYLCACNDPKRETQYFGPGTRLLVL.

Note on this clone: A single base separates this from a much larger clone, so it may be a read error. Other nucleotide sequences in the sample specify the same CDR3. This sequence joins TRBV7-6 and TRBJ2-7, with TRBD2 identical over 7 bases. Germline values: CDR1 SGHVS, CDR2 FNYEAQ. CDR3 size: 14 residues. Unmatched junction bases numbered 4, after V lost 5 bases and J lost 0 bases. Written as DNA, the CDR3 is TGTGCCAGCAGCCCTCAGCGGGACTCCTACGAGCAGTACTTC. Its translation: CASSPQRDSYEQYF. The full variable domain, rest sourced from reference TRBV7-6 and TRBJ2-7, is GAGVSQSPRYKVTKRGQDVALRCDPISGHVSLYWYRQALGQGPEFLTYFNYEAQQDKSGLPNDRFSAERPEGSISTLTIQRTEQRDSAMYRCASSPQRDSYEQYFGPGTRLTVT.

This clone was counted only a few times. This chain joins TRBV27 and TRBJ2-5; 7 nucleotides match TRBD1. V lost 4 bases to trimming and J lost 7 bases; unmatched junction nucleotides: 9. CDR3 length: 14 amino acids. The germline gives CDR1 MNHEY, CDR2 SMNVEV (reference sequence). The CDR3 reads CASSSTGLLGTQYF. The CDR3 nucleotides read TGTGCCAGCAGTTCGACAGGGCTTCTCGGGACCCAGTACTTC.

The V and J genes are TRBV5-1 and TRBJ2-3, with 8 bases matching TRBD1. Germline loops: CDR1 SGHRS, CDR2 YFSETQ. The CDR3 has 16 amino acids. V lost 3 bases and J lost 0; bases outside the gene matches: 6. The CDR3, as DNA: TGCGCCAGCAGCTATGGACAGGGAACTAGCACAGATACGCAGTATTTT. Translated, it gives CASSYGQGTSTDTQYF.

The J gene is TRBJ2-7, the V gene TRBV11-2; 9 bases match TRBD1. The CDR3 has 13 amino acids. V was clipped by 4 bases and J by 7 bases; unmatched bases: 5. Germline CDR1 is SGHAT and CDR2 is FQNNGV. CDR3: CASSSQGAGEQYF. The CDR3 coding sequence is TGTGCCAGCAGCTCACAGGGGGCGGGTGAGCAGTACTTC.

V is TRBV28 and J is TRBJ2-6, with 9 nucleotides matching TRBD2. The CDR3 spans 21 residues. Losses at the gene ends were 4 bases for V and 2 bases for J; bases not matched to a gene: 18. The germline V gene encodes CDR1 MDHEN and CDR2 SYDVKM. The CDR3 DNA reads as TGTGCCAGCAGTTCACAGGAGACCGGGCTAGCGGGAACTACTGGGGCCAACGTCCTGACTTTC. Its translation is CASSSQETGLAGTTGANVLTF.

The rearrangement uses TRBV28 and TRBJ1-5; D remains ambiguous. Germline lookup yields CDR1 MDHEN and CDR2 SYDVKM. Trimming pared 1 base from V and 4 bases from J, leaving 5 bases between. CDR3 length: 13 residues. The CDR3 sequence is CASSLSGNQPQHF. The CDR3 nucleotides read TGTGCCAGCAGTTTATCCGGGAATCAGCCCCAGCATTTT.